The T cell receptor (beta chain) described here comes from a study of CD8 T cells in ankylosing spondylitis. TCR beta libraries were made by quantitative 5'-RACE with molecular barcodes. TCRdb reanalysed the 5' RACE reads using MiXCR and keeps one entry per CDR3 protein. The repertoire holds around 99,000 distinct CDR3 sequences, with 8.8% as singletons. Study observations and caveats: A TCR beta motif made of several highly homologous variants seemed typical of ankylosing spondylitis blood. Reportedly, disease-linked clones are significantly enriched in ankylosing spondylitis patients' matched synovial fluid. Past studies reported some motif variants in reactive arthritis synovial fluid and blood.

In its sample, this clonotype was seen many times. Its specificity is unknown. V lost 7 bases and J 0 bases, leaving 13 bases between the germline ends. Germline-derived CDR1 and CDR2 are MNHNS and SASEGT. CDR3 length: 14 amino acids. The sequence was collected from a male donor with ankylosing spondylitis or in good health (not recorded which). The specimen sequenced was blood, either unsorted or a sorted T cell fraction (not recorded which). The rearrangement joins TRBV6-1 to TRBJ2-7, with D unclear. This CDR3 is CASKPGPASYEQYF. CDR3 DNA: TGTGCCAGCAAACCCGGGCCGGCCTCCTACGAGCAGTACTTC.